One sample yielded the 17 T cell receptor beta chains listed below, sequenced in a study of blood T cell repertoires in COVID-19. The assay was immunoSEQ multiplex PCR, and TCRdb's table has in-frame clones only and misses some. The table lists some 40,000 clones, 91% of them singletons. Source material: peripheral blood. These receptors originate from a woman older than 75 with acute or convalescent COVID-19.

The chain uses TRBV9 and TRBJ2-1; 9 bases line up with TRBD2. The CDR3 contains 17 residues. From germline, CDR1 is SGDLS and CDR2 YYNGEE. V lost 0 bases and J lost 0; bases outside the gene matches: 4. CDR3 residues: CASSVVSGGSSYNEQFF. The CDR3, as DNA: TGTGCCAGCAGCGTAGTGAGCGGGGGGAGCTCCTACAATGAGCAGTTCTTC.

The chain joins TRBV6-6 to TRBJ1-2; D is possibly TRBD1 (6 bases). Trimming cost V 6 bases and J 7 bases, with 12 bases left between them. The germline V gene has CDR1 MNHNY and CDR2 SVGAGI (reference sequence). The CDR3 contains 12 residues. The CDR3 protein is CASSPVGAGYTF. For the CDR3, the DNA is TGTGCCAGCAGCCCGGTGGGGGCTGGCTACACCTTC.

The chain joins TRBV9 to TRBJ1-1; no clear D. The CDR3 is made up of 14 amino acids. Per germline, CDR1 SGDLS and CDR2 YYNGEE. The V end lost 2 bases, the J end lost 1 base, and 9 bases lay between the germline ends. CDR3 region: CASSVTTSNTEAFF. The CDR3 DNA reads as TGTGCCAGCAGCGTGACAACGTCGAACACTGAAGCTTTCTTT.

This clone was observed once. The J gene is TRBJ2-6, the V gene TRBV9, with a weak D call TRBD1 (6 bases). This CDR3 is 15 amino acids long. Trimming left V 3 bases short and J 0 bases short, with 7 bases between. Germline values: CDR1 SGDLS, CDR2 YYNGEE. The CDR3 is CASSEQGSGANVLTF. Written as DNA, the CDR3 is TGTGCCAGCAGCGAACAGGGCTCTGGGGCCAACGTCCTGACTTTC.

The rearrangement joins TRBV19 to TRBJ1-3; D is unclear. Germline values: CDR1 LNHDA, CDR2 SQIVND (reference sequence). The CDR3 length is 17 residues. Trimming left V 4 bases short and J 0 bases short, with 16 bases between. CDR3: CASSTYPERLSGNTIYF. CDR3 bases: TGTGCCAGTAGTACATATCCGGAGAGGCTCTCTGGAAACACCATATATTTT. Full variable domain (outside the CDR3, taken from reference TRBV19 and TRBJ1-3): DGGITQSPKYLFRKEGQNVTLSCEQNLNHDAMYWYRQDPGQGLRLIYYSQIVNDFQKGDIAEGYSVSREKKESFPLTVTSAQKNPTAFYLCASSTYPERLSGNTIYFGEGSWLTVV.

The CDR3 protein is CATSPSVYEKLFF. CDR3 nucleotide sequence: TGTGCCACCAGCCCCTCGGTATATGAAAAACTGTTTTTT. The rearrangement links TRBV15 to TRBJ1-4, with D unclear. Germline V gene lookup returns CDR1 LNHNV and CDR2 YYDKDF (reference sequence). The CDR3 sequence is 13 residues long. V was clipped by 5 bases and J by 6 bases, with 10 bases between them.

The genes are TRBV12-3 or TRBV12-4 and TRBJ2-3, with D unresolved. V lost 3 bases, J lost 5 bases, and 6 bases lay in between. CDR3 length: 12 residues. This CDR3 reads CASSFILDTQYF. CDR3 sequence (DNA): TGTGCCAGCAGTTTTATCCTAGATACGCAGTATTTT.

The genes are TRBV7-9 and TRBJ2-7, with D unclear. This CDR3 region has 11 residues. Germline lookup yields CDR1 SEHNR and CDR2 FQNEAQ (reference sequence). V was shortened by 4 bases and J by 7 bases, with 8 bases between the two germline ends. In DNA, the CDR3 is TGTGCCAGCAGCTCTCAGTGGGAGCAGTACTTC. Amino acids: CASSSQWEQYF.

This clone was recorded only once. This sequence joins TRBV18 and TRBJ1-5; 10 bases are shared with TRBD1. CDR3 size: 14 residues. V lost 5 bases to trimming and J lost 7 bases; unmatched junction nucleotides: 5. The germline CDR1 and CDR2 sequences are KGHSH and LQKENI. The CDR3 DNA is TGTGCCAGCTCAGTCGACAGGGGGCCACAGCCCCAGCATTTT. Amino acid sequence: CASSVDRGPQPQHF.

This clone has only one observation. The chain links TRBV9 to TRBJ2-5, with TRBD1 identical over 9 bases. The CDR3 is made up of 15 amino acids. V shed 3 bases and J 3 bases; nucleotides not matched to a gene: 6. From germline, CDR1 is SGDLS and CDR2 YYNGEE. CDR3 protein: CASSGTGGVEETQYF. The CDR3 region has the DNA TGTGCCAGCAGCGGCACAGGGGGCGTAGAAGAGACCCAGTACTTC.

The V gene is TRBV2, the J gene TRBJ2-5; D is perhaps TRBD2 (7 bases). The germline CDR1 and CDR2 sequences are SNHLY and FYNNEI. This CDR3 has 14 residues. With 8 bases removed from V and 5 bases from J, the gap between germline ends came to 18 bases. As DNA, the CDR3 is TGTGCCAGCGTCGCACTAGCGAGGGGGGAGACCCAGTACTTC. Translating it yields CASVALARGETQYF.

The chain joins TRBV7-9 to TRBJ1-1, with D possibly TRBD1 on 6 matching bases. CDR1 is SEHNR and CDR2 is FQNEAQ in the germline V gene (reference sequence). Between the trimmed V and J ends, which lost 5 bases and 0 bases, there was a span of 10 bases. This CDR3 has 14 amino acids. DNA of the CDR3: TGTGCCAGCAGCCGGGGACAAATGAACACTGAAGCTTTCTTT. It is translated as CASSRGQMNTEAFF.

The chain employs TRBV12-5 and TRBJ2-1; no reliable D call. CDR3 length: 12 residues. Germline values: CDR1 LGHNT, CDR2 FRNRAP. Trimming took 1 base from V and 7 from J, leaving 5 bases between them. The CDR3 DNA is TGTGCTAGTGGTTTGGCCAGGAATGAGCAGTTCTTC. Residues: CASGLARNEQFF.

In this sample, this clone turned up a few times. The chain couples TRBV4-3 to TRBJ1-1; D is unresolved. This CDR3 contains 14 residues. In germline, CDR1 is LGHNA, CDR2 YSLEER. The V end lost 0 bases, the J end lost 3 bases, and 8 bases lay between the germline ends. The CDR3 bases are TGCGCCAGCAGCCAAGACGCGGGCGACACTGAAGCTTTCTTT. It translates to CASSQDAGDTEAFF.

The gene calls are TRBV6-1 and TRBJ2-5; 7 nucleotides match TRBD1. Germline assignment: CDR1 MNHNS and CDR2 SASEGT. The CDR3 spans 14 residues. The J segment lost 3 bases and the V segment lost 3 bases, leaving 4 bases of the junction unmatched. The CDR3 is CASSDPGTEETQYF. CDR3 nucleotide sequence: TGTGCCAGCAGTGATCCCGGGACAGAAGAGACCCAGTACTTC.

V and J are TRBV6-5 and TRBJ1-3; weak D call: TRBD1 (5 bases). V lost 10 bases to trimming and J lost 4 bases, with 14 bases between them. Germline V gives CDR1 MNHEY, CDR2 SVGAGI. The CDR3 is 13 residues long. This CDR3 is CATHANRGNTIYF. CDR3 sequence (DNA): TGTGCCACCCACGCAAACAGGGGAAACACCATATATTTT.

The J gene is TRBJ2-2, the V gene TRBV5-1, with TRBD1 matching 8 bases. V dropped 2 bases and J dropped 7; count of bases not matched to a gene: 7. Per germline, CDR1 SGHRS and CDR2 YFSETQ. The CDR3 loop spans 15 amino acids. The CDR3 region is CASSFSGGSGGELFF. In DNA form, the CDR3 reads TGCGCCAGCAGCTTCTCAGGGGGCTCCGGCGGGGAGCTGTTTTTT.